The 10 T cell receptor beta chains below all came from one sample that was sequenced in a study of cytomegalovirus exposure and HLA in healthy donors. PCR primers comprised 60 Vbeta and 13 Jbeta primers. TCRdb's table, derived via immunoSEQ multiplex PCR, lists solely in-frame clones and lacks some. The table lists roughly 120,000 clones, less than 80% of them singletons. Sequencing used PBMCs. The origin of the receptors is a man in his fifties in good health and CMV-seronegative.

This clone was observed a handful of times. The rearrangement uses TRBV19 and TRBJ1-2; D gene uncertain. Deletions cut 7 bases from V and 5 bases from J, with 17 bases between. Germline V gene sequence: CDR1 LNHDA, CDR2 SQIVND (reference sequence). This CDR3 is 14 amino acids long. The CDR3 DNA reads TGTGCCAGTAATAAGGGCAGCGGGGTTTATGGCTACACCTTC. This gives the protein CASNKGSGVYGYTF.

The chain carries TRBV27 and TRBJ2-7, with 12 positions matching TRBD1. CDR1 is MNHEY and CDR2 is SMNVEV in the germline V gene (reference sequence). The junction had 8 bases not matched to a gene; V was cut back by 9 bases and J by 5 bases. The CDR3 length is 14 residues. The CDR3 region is CASRHRDRGHEQYF. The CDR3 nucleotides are TGTGCCAGTAGACACCGGGACAGGGGGCACGAGCAGTACTTC.

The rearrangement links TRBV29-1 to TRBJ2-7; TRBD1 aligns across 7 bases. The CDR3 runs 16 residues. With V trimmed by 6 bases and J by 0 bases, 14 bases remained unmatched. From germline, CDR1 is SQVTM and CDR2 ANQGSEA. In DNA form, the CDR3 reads TGCAGCGTCCCAGGCCCCAGGACAGGCTTCTCCTACGAGCAGTACTTC. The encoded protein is CSVPGPRTGFSYEQYF.

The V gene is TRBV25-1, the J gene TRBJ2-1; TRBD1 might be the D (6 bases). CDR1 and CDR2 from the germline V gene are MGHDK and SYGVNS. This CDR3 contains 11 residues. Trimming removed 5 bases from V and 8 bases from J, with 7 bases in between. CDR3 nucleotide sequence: TGTGCCAGCAGTTCAGGGGATGAGCAGTTCTTC. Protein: CASSSGDEQFF. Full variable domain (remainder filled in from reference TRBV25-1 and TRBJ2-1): EADIYQTPRYLVIGTGKKITLECSQTMGHDKMYWYQQDPGMELHLIHYSYGVNSTEKGDLSSESTVSRIRTEHFPLTLESARPSHTSQYLCASSSGDEQFFGPGTRLTVL.

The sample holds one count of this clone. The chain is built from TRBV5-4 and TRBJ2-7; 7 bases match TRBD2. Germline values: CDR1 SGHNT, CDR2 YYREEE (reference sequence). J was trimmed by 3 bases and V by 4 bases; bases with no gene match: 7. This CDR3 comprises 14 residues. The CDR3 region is CASSLNRGDYEQYF. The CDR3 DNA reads TGTGCCAGCAGCCTAAACCGGGGGGACTACGAGCAGTACTTC.

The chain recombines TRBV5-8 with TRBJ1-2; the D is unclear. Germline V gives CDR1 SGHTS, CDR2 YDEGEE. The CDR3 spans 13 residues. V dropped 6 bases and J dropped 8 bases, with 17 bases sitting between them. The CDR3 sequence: CASNMARSRGYTF. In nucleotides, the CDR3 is TGTGCCAGCAACATGGCAAGGTCTAGGGGCTACACCTTC.

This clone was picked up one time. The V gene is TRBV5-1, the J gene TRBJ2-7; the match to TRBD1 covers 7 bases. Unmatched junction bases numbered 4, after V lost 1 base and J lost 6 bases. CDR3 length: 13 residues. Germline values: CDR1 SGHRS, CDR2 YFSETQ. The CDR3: CASSLTGEFEQYF. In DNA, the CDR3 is TGCGCCAGCAGCTTGACAGGGGAGTTCGAGCAGTACTTC.

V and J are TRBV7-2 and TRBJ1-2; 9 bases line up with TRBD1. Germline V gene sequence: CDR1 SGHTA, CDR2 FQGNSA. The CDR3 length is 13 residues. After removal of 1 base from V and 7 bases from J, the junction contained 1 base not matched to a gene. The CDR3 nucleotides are TGTGCCAGCAGCTTAGGGGGACAGGGTGGCTACACCTTC. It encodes CASSLGGQGGYTF.

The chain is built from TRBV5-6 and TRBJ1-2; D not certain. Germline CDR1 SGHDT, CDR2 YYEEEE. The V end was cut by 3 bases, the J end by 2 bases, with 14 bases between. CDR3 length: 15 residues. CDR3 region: CASSSYTLRNYGYTF. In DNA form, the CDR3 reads TGTGCCAGCAGCTCATACACCCTCCGCAACTATGGCTACACCTTC.

The CDR3 DNA reads as TGTGCCAGTAGGGAGGGGAGTCGGTATAATTCACCCCTCCACTTT. It specifies CASREGSRYNSPLHF. V usage is TRBV19 and J usage is TRBJ1-6, with a weak D call TRBD1 (5 bases). The CDR3 has 15 amino acids. CDR1 and CDR2 from the germline V gene are LNHDA and SQIVND (reference sequence). Trimming stripped 6 bases from V and 4 bases from J, with 13 bases between.